This T cell receptor (beta chain) was retrieved from a study of Ad26.COV2.S vaccination and SARS-CoV-2 variants. Study information: Participant was drawn from the COV1001 Ad26.COV2.S trial arm. General study findings and limits: Vaccinees reportedly had broad spike-specific CD8+ and CD4+ T cell responses. People given the vaccine had a wider spike-specific TCR breadth than placebo recipients did.

The repertoire was sequenced with immunoSEQ multiplex PCR; TCRdb's copy has only in-frame clones and lacks some. The repertoire holds around 400,000 clones, approximately 90% seen once, with 1.5% to 2% in the top ten. Treatment given: roughly 18 received Ad26.COV2.S at low or high dose, single or two shots; about 5 received placebo; per-sample allocation not given. Day 63 after the first injection of vaccine or placebo was the sampling time. Participants' vaccine, an Ad26 vector, delivered Wuhan-strain SARS-CoV-2 spike. With regard to this clone: Antigen unknown.

CDR1 and CDR2 (germline): SGHNT, YYREEE (reference sequence). Trimming removed 4 bases at V and 5 bases at J, with 18 bases between. This CDR3 comprises 15 residues. Source: peripheral blood, taken in a trial of Ad26.COV2.S vaccine versus placebo. This chain links TRBV5-4 with TRBJ1-2; D gene unclear. The receptor was isolated from a person between 18 and 65 years old who received the Ad26.COV2.S COVID-19 vaccine or a placebo. CDR3 DNA: TGTGCCAGCAGCCCAGGCACTTCCGGACGGTATGGCTACACCTTC. The encoded protein is CASSPGTSGRYGYTF.